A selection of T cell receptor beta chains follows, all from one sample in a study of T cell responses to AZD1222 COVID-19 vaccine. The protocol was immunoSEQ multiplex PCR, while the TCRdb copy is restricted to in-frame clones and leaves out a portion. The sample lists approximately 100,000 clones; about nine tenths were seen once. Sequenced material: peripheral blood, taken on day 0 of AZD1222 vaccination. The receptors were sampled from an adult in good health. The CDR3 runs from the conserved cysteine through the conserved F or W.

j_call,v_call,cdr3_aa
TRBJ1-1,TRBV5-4,CASSLSQMNTEAFF
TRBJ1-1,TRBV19,CASSIVRGQAEAFF
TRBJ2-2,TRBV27,CASSFGTGNTGELFF
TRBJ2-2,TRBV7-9,CASSLGGPSGELFF
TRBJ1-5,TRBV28,CASSKGQGISSNQPQHF
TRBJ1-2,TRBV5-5,CASSPRDGSYGYTF
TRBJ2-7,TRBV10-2,CASLNRDGNYEQYF
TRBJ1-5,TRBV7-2,CASSPFWDSNQPQHF
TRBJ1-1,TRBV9,CASSVDRMEGVFTEAFF
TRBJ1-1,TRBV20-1,CSASDMNTEAFF
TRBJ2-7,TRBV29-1,CSAGFYYEQYF
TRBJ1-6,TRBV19,CASSPGQGRNSPLHF
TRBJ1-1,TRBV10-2,CASRGDDSMNTEAFF
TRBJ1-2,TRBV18,CASSPVGLNPDGYTF
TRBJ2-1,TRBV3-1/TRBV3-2,CASSQDVATGQGRLF
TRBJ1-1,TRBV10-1,CASSESEGCWTEAFF
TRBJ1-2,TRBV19,CASSLRGADRNSLYGYTF
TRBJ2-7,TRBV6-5,CASSYRGTGSYEQYF
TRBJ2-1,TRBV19,CASSILLGQGLNEQFF
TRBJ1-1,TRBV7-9,CASSSKTVRTEAFF
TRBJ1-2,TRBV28,CASSFVRIHYGYTF
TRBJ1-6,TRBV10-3,CAISFSSETSSNSPLHF
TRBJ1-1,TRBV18,CASSPGVGGLGTEAFF
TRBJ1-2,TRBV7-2,CASSSLGQGYGYTF
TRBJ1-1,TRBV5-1,CASSLTGGINTEAFF
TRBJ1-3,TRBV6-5,CASRRDSSGNTIYF
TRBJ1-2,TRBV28,CASSLHYGYTF
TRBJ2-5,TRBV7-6,CASSRVTQETQYF
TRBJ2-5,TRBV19,CASSPGQVIQETQYF
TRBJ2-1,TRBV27,CASSLRRWGNEQFF
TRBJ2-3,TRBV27,CASSLRDTDTQYF
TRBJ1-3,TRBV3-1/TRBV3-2,CASSPWRDSLDTIYF
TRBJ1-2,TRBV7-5,CVRSPSGYTF
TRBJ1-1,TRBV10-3,CAISDLWRGNTEAFF
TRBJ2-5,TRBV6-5,CASAGPQETQYF
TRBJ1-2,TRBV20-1,CSANQGRGYTF
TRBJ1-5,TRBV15,CATSRGTGYSNQPQHF
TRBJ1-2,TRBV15,CATSEEGLQGFNGYTF
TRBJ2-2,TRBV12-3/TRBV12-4,CASEGGELFF
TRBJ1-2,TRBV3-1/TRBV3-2,CASTQQGLDYGYTF
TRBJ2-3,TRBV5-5,CASSFHLGVGDTQYF
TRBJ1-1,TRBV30,CAWGGTGVQAFF
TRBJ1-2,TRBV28,CASSPRTDYGYTF
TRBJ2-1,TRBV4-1,CASSHWSSSYNEQFF
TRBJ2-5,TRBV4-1,CASSKLTGEQETQYF
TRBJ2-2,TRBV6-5,CASSYSKVGAGELFF
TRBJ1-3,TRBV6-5,CASSGSSYSGNTIYF
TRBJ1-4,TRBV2,CASSEAAGEKLFF
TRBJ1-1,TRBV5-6,CASSLTGTGGGTEAFF
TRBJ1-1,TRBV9,CASSVDRDGEAFF
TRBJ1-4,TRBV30,CAWSAGQGGDEKLFF
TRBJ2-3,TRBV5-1,CATSAFPGLQIADTQYF
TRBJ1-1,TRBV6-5,CASSWGHAEQAEAFF
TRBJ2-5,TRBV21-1,CASSKAGTQGIQETQYF
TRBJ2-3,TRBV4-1,CASSQRLVGGTDTQYF
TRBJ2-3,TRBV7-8,CASSLGSADTQYF
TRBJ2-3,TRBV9,CASSVAGGSTDTQYF